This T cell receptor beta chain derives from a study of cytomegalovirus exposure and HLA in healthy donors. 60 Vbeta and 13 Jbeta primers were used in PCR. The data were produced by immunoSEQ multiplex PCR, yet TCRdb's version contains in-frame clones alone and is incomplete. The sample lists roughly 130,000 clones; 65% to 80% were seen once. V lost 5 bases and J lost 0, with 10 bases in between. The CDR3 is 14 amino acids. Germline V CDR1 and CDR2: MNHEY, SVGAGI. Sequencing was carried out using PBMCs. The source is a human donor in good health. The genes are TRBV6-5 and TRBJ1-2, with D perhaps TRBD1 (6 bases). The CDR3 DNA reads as TGTGCCAGCAGTACGACAGGTCCTAACTATGGCTACACCTTC. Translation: CASSTTGPNYGYTF.